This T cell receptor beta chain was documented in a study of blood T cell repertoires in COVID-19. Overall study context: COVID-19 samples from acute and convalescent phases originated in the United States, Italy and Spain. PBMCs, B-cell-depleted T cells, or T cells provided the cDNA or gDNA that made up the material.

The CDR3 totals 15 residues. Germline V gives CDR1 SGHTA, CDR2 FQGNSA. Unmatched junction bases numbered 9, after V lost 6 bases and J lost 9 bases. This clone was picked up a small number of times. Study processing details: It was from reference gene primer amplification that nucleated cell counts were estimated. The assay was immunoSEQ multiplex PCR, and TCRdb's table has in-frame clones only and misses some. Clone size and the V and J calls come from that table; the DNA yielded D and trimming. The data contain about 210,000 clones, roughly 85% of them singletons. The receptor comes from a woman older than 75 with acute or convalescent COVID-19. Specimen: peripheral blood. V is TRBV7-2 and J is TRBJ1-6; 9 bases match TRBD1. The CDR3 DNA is TGTGCCAGCAGGCTCTCCCGGGACAGGGCTTCACCCCTCCACTTT. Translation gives CASRLSRDRASPLHF.